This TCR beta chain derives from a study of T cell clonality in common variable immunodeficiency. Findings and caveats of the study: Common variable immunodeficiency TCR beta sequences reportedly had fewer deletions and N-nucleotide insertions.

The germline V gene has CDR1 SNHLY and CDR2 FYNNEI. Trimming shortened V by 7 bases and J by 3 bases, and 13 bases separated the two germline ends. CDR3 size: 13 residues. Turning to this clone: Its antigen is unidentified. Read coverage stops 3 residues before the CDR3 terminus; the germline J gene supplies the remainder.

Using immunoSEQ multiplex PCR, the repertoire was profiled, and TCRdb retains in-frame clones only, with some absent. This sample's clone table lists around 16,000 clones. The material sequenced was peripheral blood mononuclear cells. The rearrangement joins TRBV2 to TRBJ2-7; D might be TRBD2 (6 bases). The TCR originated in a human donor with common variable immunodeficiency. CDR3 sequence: CASIGGLNYEQYF. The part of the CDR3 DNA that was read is TGTGCCAGCATAGGAGGACTAAACTACGAG. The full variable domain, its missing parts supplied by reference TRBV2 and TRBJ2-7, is EPEVTQTPSHQVTQMGQEVILRCVPISNHLYFYWYRQILGQKVEFLVSFYNNEISEKSEIFDDQFSVERPDGSNFTLKIRSTKLEDSAMYFCASIGGLNYEQYFGPGTRLTVT.